A single sample gave rise to the 20 T cell receptor beta chains below, sequenced in a study of blood T cell repertoires in COVID-19. Using immunoSEQ multiplex PCR, the repertoire was profiled, and TCRdb retains in-frame clones only, with some absent. Of over 80,000 clones in the sample, around 93% were seen once. The sample taken for sequencing was peripheral blood. The receptors come from a human donor with active COVID-19. The donor label of this sample is uncertain.

The V gene is TRBV2, the J gene TRBJ2-3; TRBD2 aligns across 10 bases. V dropped 5 bases and J dropped 5; count of bases not matched to a gene: 10. This CDR3 is 16 amino acids long. Germline loops: CDR1 SNHLY, CDR2 FYNNEI. CDR3 sequence (DNA): TGTGCCAGCAGTAGCCCCAGCGGGGGGGGACTAGATACGCAGTATTTT. Its protein product is CASSSPSGGGLDTQYF.

V and J are TRBV9 and TRBJ2-3; 9 bases fit TRBD2. The CDR3 loop spans 15 amino acids. CDR1 and CDR2 from the germline V gene are SGDLS and YYNGEE. After removal of 6 bases from V and 3 bases from J, the junction contained 8 bases not matched to a gene. The CDR3 sequence is CASTASGEGTDTQYF. CDR3 DNA: TGTGCCAGCACGGCTAGCGGGGAAGGGACAGATACGCAGTATTTT. The full variable domain, in which reference TRBV9 and TRBJ2-3 provide the parts outside the CDR3, is DSGVTQTPKHLITATGQRVTLRCSPRSGDLSVYWYQQSLDQGLQFLIQYYNGEERAKGNILERFSAQQFPDLHSELNLSSLELGDSALYFCASTASGEGTDTQYFGPGTRLTVL.

The chain uses TRBV24-1 and TRBJ2-3; 10 nucleotides line up with TRBD2. Germline V lookup: CDR1 KGHDR, CDR2 SFDVKD. The CDR3 contains 16 residues. V lost 4 bases to trimming and J lost 2 bases; unmatched junction nucleotides: 5. The CDR3 spells CATSDSGLAATDTQYF. The CDR3 DNA is TGTGCCACCAGTGACTCAGGACTAGCGGCCACAGATACGCAGTATTTT.

The chain couples TRBV6-5 to TRBJ2-5; tentative D call: TRBD2 (5 bases). Trimming cost V 6 bases and J 2 bases, with 16 bases left between them. Germline CDR1 and CDR2: MNHEY and SVGAGI. The CDR3 spans 15 residues. The CDR3 bases are TGTGCCAGCAGCTCACCGAGCGGACCTCAAGAGACCCAGTACTTC. It specifies CASSSPSGPQETQYF.

V is TRBV6-1 and J is TRBJ1-1; 7 nucleotides align to TRBD1. Trimming removed 3 bases from V and 1 base from J; junction bases left unmatched: 8. The germline V gene encodes CDR1 MNHNS and CDR2 SASEGT. This CDR3 is built from 16 residues. Written as DNA, the CDR3 is TGTGCCAGCAGTGATGAAAACAGGGGTCGGAACACTGAAGCTTTCTTT. Its translation is CASSDENRGRNTEAFF.

About this clone itself: The junction and the germline gene differ at one end; a read error may be behind it. The V call is TRBV4-1, the J call TRBJ1-1; possible D gene TRBD1, 5 bases. The germline V gene has CDR1 MGHRA and CDR2 YSYEKL. The CDR3 length is 14 residues. The CDR3 sequence: CASSQGIGAAAGVF. CDR3 DNA sequence: TGCGCCAGCAGCCAAGGGATAGGGGCCGCCGCGGGGGTCTTT.

The chain is built from TRBV10-2 and TRBJ2-7; 8 bases fit TRBD2. Trimming cost V 6 bases and J 0 bases; bases outside gene matches: 7. The germline gives CDR1 WSHSY, CDR2 SAAADI. The CDR3 extends over 15 amino acids. CDR3 bases: TGCGCCAGCAGAGCAGCGGGGGAGAGCTCCTACGAGCAGTACTTC. Its translation is CASRAAGESSYEQYF.

Worth noting for this clone: This may be a read error, as it is one base from a much larger clone. This sample includes further DNA sequences coding for the same CDR3. The genes are TRBV7-3 and TRBJ1-2; 8 nucleotides align to TRBD1. There are 13 residues in the CDR3. The germline CDR1 and CDR2 sequences are SGHTA and FQGTGA. Trimming at V came to 5 bases and at J to 8 bases, leaving 7 bases not matched to a gene. The CDR3 spells CASSLGQGLGYTF. Here the CDR3 DNA reads TGTGCCAGCAGCCTTGGACAGGGACTCGGCTACACCTTC.

The rearrangement joins TRBV24-1 to TRBJ1-2; 8 bases map to TRBD1. The ends lost 6 bases at V and 4 bases at J; junction bases unmatched: 12. This CDR3 has 16 residues. Germline V gene sequence: CDR1 KGHDR, CDR2 SFDVKD. The CDR3 loop is CATSTGQGRPPYGYTF. In nucleotides, the CDR3 is TGTGCCACCAGTACCGGACAGGGTCGTCCCCCCTATGGCTACACCTTC.

The CDR3 reads CASSHSQPPGQPMNTEAFF. CDR3 coding DNA: TGCGCCAGCAGCCACTCACAACCCCCCGGACAGCCCATGAACACTGAAGCTTTCTTT. The chain joins TRBV4-3 to TRBJ1-1; D is perhaps TRBD1 (6 bases). The germline CDR1 and CDR2 sequences are LGHNA and YSLEER. V was pared by 3 bases and J by 0 bases, with 23 bases between. CDR3 length: 19 amino acids.

In its sample, this clone was seen once. The CDR3 DNA reads TGTGCCAGCAGTGAAGGGGCAGGGATAGGCTACACCTTC. As protein: CASSEGAGIGYTF. The rearrangement links TRBV6-1 to TRBJ1-2, with D possibly TRBD1 on 5 matching bases. Germline-derived CDR1 and CDR2 are MNHNS and SASEGT. Trimming left V 1 base short and J 8 bases short, with 11 bases between. The CDR3 spans 13 residues.

V and J are TRBV4-3 and TRBJ1-6; 11 nucleotides align to TRBD1. The CDR3 extends over 18 amino acids. The trim removed 0 bases at V and 4 bases at J, leaving 5 bases unmatched. Germline loops: CDR1 LGHNA, CDR2 YSLEER. For the CDR3, the DNA is TGCGCCAGCAGCCAAGATGGACAGGGGGCCAATTATAATTCACCCCTCCACTTT. It specifies CASSQDGQGANYNSPLHF.

V and J are TRBV19 and TRBJ2-3; maybe TRBD1 (5 bases). V dropped 9 bases and J dropped 2 bases, with 18 bases sitting between them. The CDR3 loop spans 15 amino acids. Germline V gene sequence: CDR1 LNHDA, CDR2 SQIVND (reference sequence). The CDR3 loop is CASSPKDRYTDTQYF. The CDR3 nucleotides read TGTGCCAGCTCTCCCAAAGACAGATACACAGATACGCAGTATTTT. Based on the CDR3 plus reference TRBV19 and TRBJ2-3, the full variable domain is DGGITQSPKYLFRKEGQNVTLSCEQNLNHDAMYWYRQDPGQGLRLIYYSQIVNDFQKGDIAEGYSVSREKKESFPLTVTSAQKNPTAFYLCASSPKDRYTDTQYFGPGTRLTVL.

The chain joins TRBV13 to TRBJ2-7, with TRBD2 matching over 9 bases. Per germline, CDR1 PRHDT and CDR2 FYEKMQ (reference sequence). With 0 bases clipped from V and 0 bases from J, the junction kept 3 bases outside the gene matches. This CDR3 spans 16 amino acids. The CDR3: CASSLGSGGNSYEQYF. The CDR3 DNA follows: TGTGCCAGCAGCTTAGGGAGCGGGGGGAACTCCTACGAGCAGTACTTC. The variable domain in full, completed from reference TRBV13 and TRBJ2-7, reads AAGVIQSPRHLIKEKRETATLKCYPIPRHDTVYWYQQGPGQDPQFLISFYEKMQSDKGSIPDRFSAQQFSDYHSELNMSSLELGDSALYFCASSLGSGGNSYEQYFGPGTRLTVT.

The chain combines TRBV19 with TRBJ2-7; D not certain. This CDR3 has 14 residues. The V end lost 4 bases, the J end lost 4 bases, and 14 bases lay between the germline ends. Germline assignment: CDR1 LNHDA and CDR2 SQIVND (reference sequence). The CDR3 loop is CASSNLGQVYEQYF. The DNA for the CDR3 is TGTGCCAGTAGTAACCTGGGCCAAGTTTACGAGCAGTACTTC.

The V and J genes are TRBV2 and TRBJ1-2; the match to TRBD1 covers 7 bases. Trimming cost V 5 bases and J 6 bases; bases outside gene matches: 12. Per germline, CDR1 SNHLY and CDR2 FYNNEI. The CDR3 extends over 15 amino acids. The CDR3 DNA sequence: TGTGCCAGCAGTCAAGGGGGCTTCATTCGGGATGGCTACACCTTC. This translates into CASSQGGFIRDGYTF.

The chain carries TRBV4-1 and TRBJ1-5; D perhaps matches TRBD1 (6 bases). There are 14 residues in the CDR3. Looked up from germline, CDR1 is MGHRA and CDR2 is YSYEKL. The V end lost 4 bases, the J end lost 3 bases, and 10 bases lay between the germline ends. CDR3 nucleotide sequence: TGCGCCAGCAGCCTCCGGGACACCAATCAGCCCCAGCATTTT. As protein: CASSLRDTNQPQHF.

This clone was detected once. The chain combines TRBV4-3 with TRBJ1-2; D gene uncertain. Per germline, CDR1 LGHNA and CDR2 YSLEER. The length of the CDR3 is 15 residues. Trimming removed 2 bases at V and 8 bases at J, with 18 bases between. CDR3 in amino acids: CASSQWRVGTDGYTF. The CDR3 bases are TGCGCCAGCAGCCAATGGAGGGTCGGCACGGACGGCTACACCTTC.

This chain links TRBV5-4 with TRBJ1-2, with 9 positions matching TRBD1. The CDR3 covers 13 residues. Looked up from germline, CDR1 is SGHNT and CDR2 is YYREEE (reference sequence). V shed 9 bases and J 6 bases; nucleotides not matched to a gene: 9. CDR3 sequence reads: CATHTGTGNGYTF. The CDR3 nucleotides are TGTGCCACCCACACCGGGACAGGGAATGGCTACACCTTC.

The genes are TRBV6-7 and TRBJ1-1; unclear D gene. TRBV6-7 has ORF status, its function being uncertain. Trimming stripped 6 bases from V and 1 base from J, with 12 bases between. The CDR3 extends over 14 amino acids. The CDR3 region has the DNA TGTGCCAGCAGGTGGGCCACGTGGAACACTGAAGCTTTCTTT. This codes for CASRWATWNTEAFF.